The 18 T cell receptor beta chains below come from one sample, sequenced in a study of T cells in Graves' hyperthyroidism and ophthalmopathy. Using RNA transcripts as the source, TCR beta CDR3 regions were amplified. HTBI primers drove first-round RT-PCR of the TCR CDR3. One entry per CDR3 protein results from TCRdb running MiXCR on the multiplex PCR reads. The profile shows 300,000 to 400,000 distinct CDR3 sequences, 21% of them singletons. The sample comprised blood. Every receptor here comes from a woman aged 45-65 years with Graves' hyperthyroidism.

This clonotype was seen ten or more times. The J gene is TRBJ1-4, the V gene TRBV28; D uncertain. The ends were cut back, 5 bases at V and 1 base at J, with 11 bases in the middle. CDR3 size: 15 residues. The germline gives CDR1 MDHEN, CDR2 SYDVKM. The CDR3 nucleotides read TGTGCCAGCAGTCCCACAGTGGGAACTAATGAAAAACTGTTTTTT. Protein: CASSPTVGTNEKLFF. The complete variable domain, with remaining parts taken from reference TRBV28 and TRBJ1-4, reads DVKVTQSSRYLVKRTGEKVFLECVQDMDHENMFWYRQDPGLGLRLIYFSYDVKMKEKGDIPEGYSVSREKKERFSLILESASTNQTSMYLCASSPTVGTNEKLFFGSGTQLSVL.

This clonotype was counted only a few times. This chain links TRBV28 with TRBJ1-2; perhaps TRBD1 as D (5 bases). This CDR3 comprises 13 residues. CDR1 and CDR2 from the germline V gene are MDHEN and SYDVKM. Trimming removed 7 bases from V and 8 bases from J, with 17 bases in between. CDR3 loop: CASIPRAWYGYTF. In DNA form, the CDR3 reads TGTGCCAGCATCCCCAGGGCTTGGTACGGCTACACCTTC.

This clonotype was picked up many times. V and J are TRBV29-1 and TRBJ2-7, with D maybe TRBD1 (6 bases). V lost 4 bases to trimming and J lost 3 bases, with 13 bases between them. The CDR3 runs 13 residues. CDR1 SQVTM and CDR2 ANQGSEA come from the germline V gene. The CDR3 coding sequence is TGCAGCGTTGGGCAGGGGCTTAACTACGAGCAGTACTTC. Translating gives CSVGQGLNYEQYF.

The gene calls are TRBV11-2 and TRBJ2-7, with unresolved D. The V gene's germline CDR1 is SGHAT and CDR2 FQNNGV. This CDR3 is 13 amino acids long. V was trimmed by 2 bases and J by 2 bases, leaving 7 bases between them. CDR3 amino acids: CASSLIQTYEQYF. CDR3 coding DNA: TGTGCCAGCAGCTTAATACAGACCTACGAGCAGTACTTC.

In its sample, this clonotype was seen a few times. V usage is TRBV12-3 or TRBV12-4 and J usage is TRBJ1-6; D unclear. V was clipped by 3 bases and J by 8 bases, with 8 bases between them. The CDR3 is made up of 13 amino acids. CDR3 DNA sequence: TGTGCCAGCAGTTTGAAAAGGGATTCACCCCTCCACTTT. As protein: CASSLKRDSPLHF.

This clonotype occurred many times. The gene calls are TRBV10-3 and TRBJ2-7; D uncertain. The CDR3 is 11 residues long. The germline V and J ends were trimmed by 4 bases and 4 bases, with 5 bases remaining between them. Germline V lookup: CDR1 ENHRY, CDR2 SYGVKD. The CDR3 region is CAISAKYEQYF. CDR3 DNA sequence: TGTGCCATCAGTGCCAAGTACGAGCAGTACTTC.

This clonotype was recorded a few times. The V and J genes are TRBV7-2 and TRBJ2-7; no reliable D call. Trimming removed 6 bases at V and 5 bases at J, with 11 bases between. This CDR3 region has 12 residues. The germline CDR1 and CDR2 sequences are SGHTA and FQGNSA. The chain's CDR3 is CASRGSFHEQYF. DNA of the CDR3: TGTGCCAGCAGGGGGTCGTTTCACGAGCAGTACTTC.

There are a few counts of this clonotype. The chain has TRBV6-1 and TRBJ1-2, with D possibly matching TRBD1 (6 bases). Trimming took off 3 bases at V and 8 bases at J, with 13 bases between the two ends. The CDR3 loop spans 13 amino acids. In germline, CDR1 is MNHNS, CDR2 SASEGT. CDR3 residues: CASSDRGSGGYTF. The CDR3 DNA is TGTGCCAGCAGTGATAGGGGGTCAGGAGGCTACACCTTC.

This clonotype was seen more than once but under ten times. The rearrangement links TRBV24-1 to TRBJ1-2; D gene unclear. V was shortened by 3 bases and J by 3 bases, with 13 bases between the two germline ends. CDR1 and CDR2 from the germline V gene are KGHDR and SFDVKD. CDR3 length: 15 residues. The CDR3 DNA follows: TGTGCCACCAGTGATCCCAGCGGGGTGGACTATGGCTACACCTTC. Protein sequence: CATSDPSGVDYGYTF.

This clonotype was picked up many times. This sequence joins TRBV27 and TRBJ2-1, with D maybe TRBD2 (5 bases). With 5 bases removed from V and 5 bases from J, the gap between germline ends came to 19 bases. The germline gives CDR1 MNHEY, CDR2 SMNVEV (reference sequence). The CDR3 loop spans 16 amino acids. This chain's CDR3 is CASSMGSRTFDNEQFF. In DNA form, the CDR3 reads TGTGCCAGCAGTATGGGGTCCAGGACTTTCGACAATGAGCAGTTCTTC.

In this sample, this clonotype turned up a few times. The chain employs TRBV29-1 and TRBJ1-3, with 7 nucleotides matching TRBD1. The trim removed 0 bases at V and 4 bases at J, leaving 6 bases unmatched. CDR3 length: 15 residues. The germline gives CDR1 SQVTM, CDR2 ANQGSEA. As DNA, the CDR3 is TGCAGCGTTGAAGACTTAGGACAGGAAGGAAACACCATATATTTT. Its translation: CSVEDLGQEGNTIYF.

V gene TRBV7-6 combines with J gene TRBJ2-5; TRBD2 aligns across 9 bases. There are 15 residues in the CDR3. V lost 0 bases, J lost 4 bases, and 3 bases stayed unmatched. Germline CDR1 and CDR2: SGHVS and FNYEAQ. Here the CDR3 DNA reads TGTGCCAGCAGCTTAGCGCAGACTAGCGGAGAGACCCAGTACTTC. It specifies CASSLAQTSGETQYF.

This clonotype has a handful of counts. The V and J genes are TRBV25-1 and TRBJ2-7, with D perhaps given as TRBD1 or TRBD2 (5 bases each). CDR3 size: 13 residues. Germline V gives CDR1 MGHDK, CDR2 SYGVNS. Trimming removed 7 bases at V and 7 bases at J, with 17 bases between. The CDR3 DNA follows: TGTGCCAGCATGGGGACCGGGGTGGGTGAGCAGTACTTC. It translates to CASMGTGVGEQYF.

This clonotype has a count of ten or more. This chain links TRBV6-1 with TRBJ2-3, with 10 bases identical to TRBD1. Trimming cost V 6 bases and J 4 bases; bases outside gene matches: 10. The CDR3 length is 16 residues. Germline values: CDR1 MNHNS, CDR2 SASEGT. The CDR3 spells CASRADRGRVADTQYF. The CDR3 DNA sequence: TGTGCCAGCAGGGCTGACAGGGGGCGAGTCGCAGATACGCAGTATTTT.

This clonotype was detected many times. This sequence joins TRBV28 and TRBJ2-7; no clear D. The CDR3 is made up of 14 amino acids. The V gene's germline CDR1 is MDHEN and CDR2 SYDVKM. Trimming pared 5 bases from V and 3 bases from J, leaving 14 bases between. The CDR3 here is CASSPVRRSYEQYF. CDR3 sequence (DNA): TGTGCCAGCAGTCCTGTTAGGCGGAGCTACGAGCAGTACTTC.

This clonotype was seen at least ten times. The chain links TRBV6-5 to TRBJ1-1; 7 bases match TRBD1. Germline V gene sequence: CDR1 MNHEY, CDR2 SVGAGI. After removal of 0 bases from V and 2 bases from J, the junction contained 3 bases not matched to a gene. This CDR3 is 15 amino acids long. The CDR3 DNA sequence: TGTGCCAGCAGTTACTCGGGGACAGTAAACACTGAAGCTTTCTTT. It specifies CASSYSGTVNTEAFF.

CDR3 nucleotides: TGTGCCAGCAGCCAAGAACTAGCCGCCTACGAGCAGTACTTC. Protein: CASSQELAAYEQYF. V and J are TRBV3-1 and TRBJ2-7, with D possibly TRBD2 on 6 matching bases. Looked up from germline, CDR1 is LGHDT and CDR2 is YNNKEL (reference sequence). V was clipped by 0 bases and J by 2 bases, with 8 bases between them. This CDR3 has 14 amino acids.

The chain employs TRBV6-1 and TRBJ2-1, with no clear D. Germline CDR1 reads MNHNS; CDR2 reads SASEGT. The CDR3 length is 12 residues. The V end lost 7 bases, the J end lost 5 bases, and 9 bases lay between the germline ends. This CDR3 is CASKAMNNEQFF. The CDR3 nucleotides read TGTGCCAGCAAGGCGATGAACAATGAGCAGTTCTTC.